This TCR beta chain was obtained from a study of T cells expressing NK-cell markers. The study, taken as a whole, reports: Clones of NKG2C+ T cells that had expanded were of unclear HCMV specificity.

About this clonotype itself: Its antigen is still unknown.

Germline loops: CDR1 MGHRA, CDR2 YSYEKL. The CDR3 length is 17 residues. Reanalyzing the 5' RACE reads, TCRdb keeps one entry per CDR3 protein, without DNA. Its table lists over 150,000 distinct CDR3 sequences. Sequencing used blood T cells: a sorted CD56 or NKG2C T cell subset, CD4+ or CD8+ T cells, or bulk PBMC T cells (not recorded which). This receptor was identified in a woman aged 50 to 60 in good health. This chain connects TRBV4-1 to TRBJ2-1; the TCRdb D gene call, TRBD2, has no DNA to confirm it. The chain's CDR3 is CASSPQFSGSVSNEQFF.